This T cell receptor (beta chain) came from a study of blood T cell repertoires in COVID-19. The CDR3 extends over 16 amino acids. Per germline, CDR1 SGHAT and CDR2 FQNNGV. After removal of 5 bases from V and 7 bases from J, the junction contained 11 bases not matched to a gene. This clone has a single count. Some clones are missing from TCRdb's copy, which holds only in-frame ones; the method was immunoSEQ multiplex PCR. This sample has under 45,000 clones, with about 89% found just once. The clonotype comes from a human donor in a cohort sampled during active COVID-19. The chain joins TRBV11-2 to TRBJ2-5, with 12 bases that match TRBD1. The source material was peripheral blood. The CDR3 spells CASSPIRGQGAGTQYF. The CDR3 nucleotides are TGTGCCAGCAGCCCAATCCGGGGACAGGGGGCCGGGACCCAGTACTTC.